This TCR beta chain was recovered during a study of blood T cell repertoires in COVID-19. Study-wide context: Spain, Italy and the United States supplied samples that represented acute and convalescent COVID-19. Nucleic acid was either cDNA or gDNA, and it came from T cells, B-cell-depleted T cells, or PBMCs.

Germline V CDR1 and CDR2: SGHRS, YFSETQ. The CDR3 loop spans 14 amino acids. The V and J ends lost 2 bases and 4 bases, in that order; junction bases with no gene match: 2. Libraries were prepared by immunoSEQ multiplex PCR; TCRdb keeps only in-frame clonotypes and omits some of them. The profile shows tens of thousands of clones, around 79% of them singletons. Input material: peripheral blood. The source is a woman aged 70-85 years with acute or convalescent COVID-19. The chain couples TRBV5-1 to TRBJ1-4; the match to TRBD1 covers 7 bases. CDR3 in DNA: TGCGCCAGCAGCTTACAGGGGTATAATGAAAAACTGTTTTTT. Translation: CASSLQGYNEKLFF.